Each of the 29 T cell receptor beta chains below was sequenced from the same sample in a study of blood T cell repertoires in COVID-19. Produced via immunoSEQ multiplex PCR; TCRdb's table is partial and in-frame only. The profile shows roughly 200,000 clones, 85% to 90% of them singletons. The material sequenced was PBMCs or T cells enriched from blood (not recorded which). The origin of the receptors is a man in his forties or fifties who had recovered from COVID-19.

The chain joins TRBV5-4 to TRBJ2-7, with D tentatively TRBD1 (5 bases). The germline gives CDR1 SGHNT, CDR2 YYREEE (reference sequence). The CDR3 is 16 residues long. V gave up 3 bases and J gave up 2 bases, with 18 bases separating them. The CDR3 region is CASSSSRQMGTYEQYF. CDR3 bases: TGTGCCAGCAGCTCCAGCCGACAGATGGGGACCTACGAGCAGTACTTC.

The chain employs TRBV3-1 (or the pseudogene TRBV3-2) and TRBJ1-3, with a weak D call TRBD1 (5 bases). In germline, CDR1 is LGHDT, CDR2 YNNKEL (reference sequence). Trimming took off 2 bases at V and 0 bases at J, with 23 bases between the two ends. This CDR3 contains 20 residues. The CDR3 protein is CASSQQGGRVSRSSGNTIYF. The CDR3 nucleotides read TGTGCCAGCAGCCAACAGGGCGGCAGGGTCTCACGATCCTCTGGAAACACCATATATTTT.

CDR3 residues: CASRRGQGSQPQHF. CDR3 sequence (DNA): TGTGCCAGCAGGAGGGGACAGGGTTCTCAGCCCCAGCATTTT. The gene calls are TRBV6-5 and TRBJ1-5, with 9 bases matching TRBD1. Germline values: CDR1 MNHEY, CDR2 SVGAGI. The CDR3 runs 14 residues. Germline trimming cut 6 bases from V and 6 bases from J; bases unmatched to any gene: 6.

J is TRBJ1-5 and V is TRBV19; 9 bases are a match to TRBD1. The CDR3 spans 17 residues. Per germline, CDR1 LNHDA and CDR2 SQIVND (reference sequence). Trimming cost V 3 bases and J 5 bases; bases outside gene matches: 11. CDR3 sequence reads: CASSMARLTGGDQPQHF. CDR3 DNA sequence: TGTGCCAGTAGTATGGCCCGCTTGACAGGGGGAGATCAGCCCCAGCATTTT.

The V call is TRBV4-1, the J call TRBJ1-2, with D unresolved. The CDR3 consists of 13 residues. The V gene's germline CDR1 is MGHRA and CDR2 YSYEKL. The V end lost 5 bases, the J end lost 5 bases, and 12 bases lay between the germline ends. DNA for the CDR3: TGCGCCAGCAGCTCCAATAGCTTTTATGGCTACACCTTC. As protein: CASSSNSFYGYTF.

The CDR3 here is CASSLRDRRSNTEAFF. CDR3 bases: TGTGCCAGCTCTCTCAGGGACAGGCGGTCAAACACTGAAGCTTTCTTT. This sequence joins TRBV18 and TRBJ1-1; TRBD1 matches 8 bases. CDR1 is KGHSH, CDR2 LQKENI, per germline. The V segment lost 6 bases and the J segment 2 bases; nucleotides outside the gene matches: 11. The CDR3 loop spans 16 amino acids.

The chain carries TRBV4-2 and TRBJ2-1, with D possibly matching TRBD2 (6 bases). This CDR3 region has 14 residues. V lost 0 bases, J lost 4 bases, and 7 bases lay in between. Germline V CDR1 and CDR2: LGHNA, YNFKEQ. CDR3 DNA: TGTGCCAGCAGCCAAGACGGAGGGTACAATGAGCAGTTCTTC. It is translated as CASSQDGGYNEQFF.

The chain couples TRBV11-2 to TRBJ1-1; D is unresolved. Germline loops: CDR1 SGHAT, CDR2 FQNNGV. The CDR3 sequence is 14 residues long. With 7 bases removed from V and 1 base from J, the gap between germline ends came to 13 bases. This CDR3 reads CASTLPPSNTEAFF. Written as DNA, the CDR3 is TGTGCCAGCACCCTCCCTCCGTCGAACACTGAAGCTTTCTTT.

The chain employs TRBV6-5 and TRBJ2-3; 10 bases fit TRBD2. Trimming cost V 5 bases and J 4 bases; bases outside gene matches: 0. Germline V gene lookup returns CDR1 MNHEY and CDR2 SVGAGI. CDR3 length equals 13 residues. The CDR3 region is CASSLAGADTQYF. The CDR3 DNA is TGTGCCAGCAGTCTAGCGGGGGCAGATACGCAGTATTTT.

This chain uses TRBV6-6 with TRBJ1-4; D gene uncertain. The CDR3 is 14 amino acids. The germline V gene has CDR1 MNHNY and CDR2 SVGAGI (reference sequence). Trimming took 3 bases from V and 8 from J, leaving 13 bases between them. The CDR3 bases are TGTGCCAGCAGTTATTCGGGGTCTGAGGAAAAACTGTTTTTT. The encoded protein is CASSYSGSEEKLFF.

The sample holds one count of this clone. J is TRBJ1-2 and V is TRBV28; the match to TRBD1 covers 8 bases. With 3 bases clipped from V and 9 bases from J, the junction kept 9 bases outside the gene matches. This CDR3 is 14 amino acids long. Germline V gives CDR1 MDHEN, CDR2 SYDVKM. The chain's CDR3 is CASSLTQGAGSYTF. The CDR3 nucleotides read TGTGCCAGCAGTTTGACCCAGGGGGCTGGAAGCTACACCTTC.

The V and J genes are TRBV28 and TRBJ2-5; the D gene is possibly TRBD1 (5 bases). Germline V gives CDR1 MDHEN, CDR2 SYDVKM. V lost 8 bases, J lost 2 bases, and 18 bases lay in between. The CDR3 extends over 15 amino acids. CDR3 in DNA: TGTGCCAGCGGTGACCGGGCAGGGCCTCAAGAGACCCAGTACTTC. Translated: CASGDRAGPQETQYF.

The CDR3 nucleotides read TGTGCCAGCAGCTTACAGGGCGGAGACTATGGCTACACCTTC. Translating it yields CASSLQGGDYGYTF. The chain recombines TRBV2 with TRBJ1-2; D may be TRBD1 (6 bases). V was trimmed by 6 bases and J by 3 bases, leaving 14 bases between them. This CDR3 has 14 residues. Germline V gene data show CDR1 as SNHLY and CDR2 as FYNNEI.

The V and J genes are TRBV29-1 and TRBJ2-1; D might be TRBD2 (6 bases). V was cut by 1 base and J by 6 bases, with 13 bases left in between. The CDR3 length is 14 residues. Looked up from germline, CDR1 is SQVTM and CDR2 is ANQGSEA. The CDR3 loop is CSVEGGGMGNEQFF. Written as DNA, the CDR3 is TGCAGCGTTGAAGGTGGAGGGATGGGCAATGAGCAGTTCTTC.

This chain uses TRBV14 with TRBJ1-2; 7 bases agree with TRBD1. The CDR3 covers 17 residues. V was clipped by 5 bases and J by 1 base; unmatched bases: 13. Germline-derived CDR1 and CDR2 are SGHDN and FVKESK. The CDR3 is CASSFDGKGALNYGYTF. The CDR3, as DNA: TGTGCCAGCAGCTTCGACGGCAAGGGGGCGCTTAACTATGGCTACACCTTC.

The chain couples TRBV5-1 to TRBJ2-1, with 12 nucleotides matching TRBD2. Germline V gene data show CDR1 as SGHRS and CDR2 as YFSETQ. The CDR3 is 15 residues long. Trimming took 4 bases from V and 6 from J; bases not matched to a gene: 5. CDR3 protein: CASSNPGLAGNEQFF. The CDR3, as DNA: TGCGCCAGCAGCAATCCGGGACTAGCGGGCAATGAGCAGTTCTTC.

The chain carries TRBV28 and TRBJ1-2; no clear D. The V and J ends lost 3 bases and 2 bases respectively, with 7 bases between them. This CDR3 comprises 13 residues. Germline loops: CDR1 MDHEN, CDR2 SYDVKM. The CDR3, as DNA: TGTGCCAGCAGTTTTGCAGTAAACTATGGCTACACCTTC. Residues: CASSFAVNYGYTF.

The rearrangement joins TRBV29-1 to TRBJ1-1; 7 positions match TRBD1. The CDR3 sequence is 13 residues long. The germline CDR1 and CDR2 sequences are SQVTM and ANQGSEA. J was trimmed by 11 bases and V by 5 bases; bases with no gene match: 14. CDR3 sequence: CSVYRDSPQAAFF. CDR3 in DNA: TGCAGCGTTTACCGGGACAGCCCTCAGGCGGCTTTCTTT.

V is TRBV5-6 and J is TRBJ2-2, with a weak D call TRBD1 (5 bases). Germline loops: CDR1 SGHDT, CDR2 YYEEEE. The CDR3 covers 12 residues. V lost 1 base and J lost 13, with 11 bases in between. The CDR3 DNA reads as TGTGCCAGCAGCTTGCCGCAGGGCGGGCTGTTTTTT. Encoded protein: CASSLPQGGLFF.

The gene calls are TRBV9 and TRBJ1-6; D gene ambiguous. Germline loops: CDR1 SGDLS, CDR2 YYNGEE. The CDR3 is 14 residues long. V was trimmed by 3 bases and J by 6 bases, leaving 10 bases between them. DNA for the CDR3: TGTGCCAGCAGCGCGAGGAGTAGTAATTCACCCCTCCACTTT. Protein product: CASSARSSNSPLHF.

The rearrangement uses TRBV10-2 and TRBJ1-3; the D is unclear. Germline CDR1 and CDR2: WSHSY and SAAADI. V was trimmed by 4 bases and J by 4 bases, leaving 5 bases between them. There are 12 residues in the CDR3. The CDR3 loop reads CASSAVGNTIYF. The CDR3 nucleotides are TGCGCCAGCAGTGCGGTAGGAAACACCATATATTTT.

The chain joins TRBV13 to TRBJ2-5; possible D gene TRBD2, 5 bases. CDR3 length: 13 residues. Germline loops: CDR1 PRHDT, CDR2 FYEKMQ (reference sequence). Trimming removed 5 bases at V and 5 bases at J, with 12 bases between. The CDR3 sequence: CASSPGRGETQYF. The CDR3 region has the DNA TGTGCCAGCAGCCCTGGACGAGGGGAGACCCAGTACTTC.

The DNA of the CDR3 is TGTGCCAGCAGTTCCACCGGGGGAATCTCTGGAAACACCATATATTTT. This encodes CASSSTGGISGNTIYF. V is TRBV6-5 and J is TRBJ1-3; D is possibly TRBD1 (5 bases). The CDR3 is 16 amino acids. Germline CDR1 is MNHEY and CDR2 is SVGAGI. Trimming removed 4 bases at V and 0 bases at J, with 13 bases between.

The chain uses TRBV12-3 or TRBV12-4 and TRBJ2-7, with TRBD2 matching over 8 bases. There are 13 residues in the CDR3. J gave up 3 bases and V 4 bases, and 2 bases lay outside the gene matches. This chain's CDR3 is CASSSGTSYEQYF. DNA for the CDR3: TGTGCCAGCAGTTCCGGGACTAGCTACGAGCAGTACTTC.

The V gene is TRBV2, the J gene TRBJ1-1; D is unclear. Germline V gene lookup returns CDR1 SNHLY and CDR2 FYNNEI. With 2 bases removed from V and 1 base from J, the gap between germline ends came to 8 bases. The CDR3 loop spans 14 amino acids. The CDR3 loop is CASSERPGNTEAFF. The CDR3 DNA reads as TGTGCCAGCAGTGAACGCCCGGGGAACACTGAAGCTTTCTTT.

The chain joins TRBV19 to TRBJ2-3; 9 bases match TRBD2. After removal of 5 bases from V and 5 bases from J, the junction contained 5 bases not matched to a gene. Germline CDR1 LNHDA, CDR2 SQIVND (reference sequence). This CDR3 region has 14 residues. The CDR3 DNA is TGTGCCAGTAGTCCGCGGGGGGGCCAAGATACGCAGTATTTT. It translates to CASSPRGGQDTQYF.

The chain uses TRBV15 and TRBJ2-4; 8 nucleotides line up with TRBD1. Germline lookup yields CDR1 LNHNV and CDR2 YYDKDF (reference sequence). The CDR3 length is 15 residues. The junction had 5 bases not matched to a gene; V was cut back by 0 bases and J by 7 bases. CDR3 amino acids: CATSRDGQGANIQYF. CDR3 nucleotides: TGTGCCACCAGCAGAGATGGGCAGGGGGCGAACATTCAGTACTTC.

The rearrangement joins TRBV5-6 to TRBJ2-1; TRBD2 agrees at 8 bases. The CDR3 covers 13 residues. With V trimmed by 4 bases and J by 7 bases, 4 bases remained unmatched. The germline V gene has CDR1 SGHDT and CDR2 YYEEEE. CDR3 in DNA: TGTGCCAGCAGCCCGGGAGGGCCGAATGAGCAGTTCTTC. Amino acid sequence: CASSPGGPNEQFF.

V gene TRBV30 combines with J gene TRBJ1-2, with D perhaps matching TRBD1 (5 bases). V was shortened by 3 bases and J by 10 bases, with 18 bases between the two germline ends. The CDR3 runs to 13 residues. Germline V gene sequence: CDR1 GTSNPN, CDR2 SVGIG (reference sequence). The CDR3 bases are TGTGCCTGGAGCAGGGATGAGAGAGAGGCCTACACCTTC. Translating it yields CAWSRDEREAYTF.